A selection of T cell receptor beta chains follows, all from one sample in a study of shared clonotypes between healthy human individuals. Assay used: immunoSEQ multiplex PCR; TCRdb lists only in-frame clones, some missing. The sample consists of 500,000 or so clones, roughly 95% of them appearing once. Specimen: naive CD4+ T cells sorted from blood. Receptor source: a woman in her 30s in good health. Both conserved end residues are part of each CDR3.

TRBV6-4	TRBJ1-2	CASSRTGGNYGYTF
TRBV6-5	TRBJ1-5	CASSYFGGSQPQHF
TRBV25-1	TRBJ2-3	CASTGTSGSRSTDTQYF
TRBV28	TRBJ1-2	CASSLGLEGIYGYTF
TRBV19	TRBJ1-5	CASSYGAGQPQHF
TRBV28	TRBJ1-5	CASSSPQANVQPQHF
TRBV5-1	TRBJ1-1	CASSGGRKNTEAFF
TRBV2	TRBJ1-5	CASSERTAQQPIFGADSNQPQHF
TRBV2	TRBJ2-2	CASYPGLGPGELFF
TRBV19	TRBJ2-7	CASSPGQGIREQYF
TRBV28	TRBJ2-7	CASSSDRAYEQYF
TRBV6-1	TRBJ2-1	CASSDTGDYEQFF
TRBV7-9	TRBJ1-1	CASSLAGGRGLNTEAFF
TRBV28	TRBJ2-7	CASTLGLAGYEQYF
TRBV5-1	TRBJ2-1	CASSAREPGLAGRKQFF
TRBV11-2	TRBJ2-4	CASSSMRGDGPKNIQYF
TRBV5-1	TRBJ2-1	CASSPDTKTYNEQFF
TRBV28	TRBJ1-2	CASSVRQGNYGYTF
TRBV30	TRBJ2-3	CAWSPTDTQYF
TRBV10-1	TRBJ2-7	CASSGTTGGDEQYF
TRBV7-2	TRBJ2-7	CASSRRYEQYF
TRBV15	TRBJ2-7	CATSSGTPSAFHEQYF
TRBV6-5	TRBJ1-2	CASRPDSNYGYTF
TRBV7-9	TRBJ2-6	CASSPGVGISSGANVLTF
TRBV27	TRBJ2-1	CASSLFRREGRSYNEQFF
TRBV5-4	TRBJ2-7	CASSPALPGAHYEQYF
TRBV11-2	TRBJ2-5	CASSPRTKETQYF
TRBV6-5	TRBJ1-1	CASSYPLLTVYTEAFF
TRBV5-1	TRBJ1-2	CASSLVAGQQGDYGYTF
TRBV7-3	TRBJ2-1	CASSLSGSGRANEQFF
TRBV23-1	TRBJ1-2	CASSLWEALHGYTF
TRBV5-1	TRBJ1-5	CASSFGPGGKQPQHF
TRBV9	TRBJ2-5	CASSVVGGLLETQYF
TRBV5-1	TRBJ2-1	CASSRQSSYNEQFF
TRBV5-5	TRBJ2-5	CASSLLGASEQETQYF
TRBV29-1	TRBJ2-7	CSVDYQGSYEQYF
TRBV5-1	TRBJ1-2	CASSWGRLGGYTF
TRBV11-2	TRBJ2-7	CASSFMAGGSYEQYF
TRBV6-1	TRBJ2-1	CASSADMKVVGEQFF
TRBV20-1	TRBJ2-5	CSAARGETQYF
TRBV7-8	TRBJ1-5	CASSLGSSRPFSNQPQHF
TRBV28	TRBJ1-2	CASTTMSGYTF
TRBV7-3	TRBJ2-7	CASSSGQGASEQYF
TRBV5-1	TRBJ2-5	CASSLAPGGEYQETQYF
TRBV18	TRBJ2-5	CASSLNGLAGGPPQETQYF
TRBV19	TRBJ1-5	CASSIVQGANQPQHF
TRBV28	TRBJ1-1	CASSPGQGADEAFF
TRBV28	TRBJ1-3	CASRLPTGNTIYF
TRBV19	TRBJ2-7	CASSMISLRHEQYF
TRBV6-1	TRBJ2-3	CASRGGQGVDTQYF
TRBV4-1	TRBJ1-6	CASRGYSDSNSPLHF